This T cell receptor (beta chain) appears in the sequencing data of a study of blood T cell repertoires in COVID-19. About the research overall: From the United States, Italy and Spain came samples of acute and convalescent COVID-19.

V dropped 0 bases and J dropped 2 bases, with 8 bases sitting between them. CDR3 size: 14 residues. Per germline, CDR1 SGHTA and CDR2 FQGNSA. As handled by the study authors: Estimation of nucleated cell counts was performed using reference gene primer amplification. Assay used: immunoSEQ multiplex PCR; TCRdb lists only in-frame clones, some missing. The D gene and trimming were derived from the DNA, and the V and J assignments and clone size from that table. The table records around 100,000 clones, roughly 89% of them present only once. Sequencing used peripheral blood. The sequence was collected from a human donor in a cohort sampled during active COVID-19. The rearrangement uses TRBV7-2 and TRBJ2-7, with D possibly being TRBD1 (5 bases). The DNA of the CDR3 is TGTGCCAGCAGCTTAGCTAGGGGTACCTACGAGCAGTACTTC. It yields the protein CASSLARGTYEQYF.